This T cell receptor beta chain was captured by sequencing in a study of T cells in Graves' hyperthyroidism and ophthalmopathy. Points from the study as a whole: Most thyroid clonotypes with frequency above 0.001 were detected in blood.

Patients were excluded because of uncontrolled infection, other autoimmune disease, pregnancy or lactation. Fresh peripheral blood, around 9.3 ml of it, supplied the PBMCs. From RNA transcripts, TCR beta CDR3 regions were amplified. First-round RT-PCR targeting the TCR CDR3 was performed with the HTBI primer set. TCRdb reprocessed the multiplex PCR reads via MiXCR and lists one record per CDR3 protein. The data hold roughly 380,000 distinct CDR3 sequences, with approximately 18% observed a single time. This clonotype showed up many times. Its antigen is as yet unknown. There are 15 residues in the CDR3. Losses at the gene ends were 6 bases for V and 6 bases for J; bases not matched to a gene: 13. In germline, CDR1 is DFQATT, CDR2 SNEGSKA (reference sequence).

Material: blood. This sequence joins TRBV20-1 and TRBJ2-3, with TRBD2 identical over 9 bases. This sequence was found in a woman aged 40 to 49 with Graves' ophthalmopathy. The CDR3 DNA reads TGCAGTGCCTATAGCGCGTTAGCGGGAGTGGATACGCAGTATTTT. Amino acid sequence: CSAYSALAGVDTQYF.